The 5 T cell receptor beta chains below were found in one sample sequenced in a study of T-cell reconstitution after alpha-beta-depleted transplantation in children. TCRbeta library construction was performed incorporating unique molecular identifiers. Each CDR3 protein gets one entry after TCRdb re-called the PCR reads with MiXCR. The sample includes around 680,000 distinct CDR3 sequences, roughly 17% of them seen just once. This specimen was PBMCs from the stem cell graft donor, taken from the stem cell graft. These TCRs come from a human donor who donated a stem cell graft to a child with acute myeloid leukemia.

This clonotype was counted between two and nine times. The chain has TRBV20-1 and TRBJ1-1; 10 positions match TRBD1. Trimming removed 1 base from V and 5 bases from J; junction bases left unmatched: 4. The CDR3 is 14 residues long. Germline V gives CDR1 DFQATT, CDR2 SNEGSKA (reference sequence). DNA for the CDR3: TGCAGTGCTAGAGCAGGGACAGGGGAAACTGAAGCTTTCTTT. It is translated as CSARAGTGETEAFF.

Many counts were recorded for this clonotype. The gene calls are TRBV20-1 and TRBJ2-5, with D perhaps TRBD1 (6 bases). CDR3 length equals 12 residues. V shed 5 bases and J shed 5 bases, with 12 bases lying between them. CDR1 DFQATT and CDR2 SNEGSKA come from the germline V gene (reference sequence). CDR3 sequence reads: CSAQTGVETQYF. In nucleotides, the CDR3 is TGCAGTGCTCAGACAGGTGTGGAGACCCAGTACTTC.

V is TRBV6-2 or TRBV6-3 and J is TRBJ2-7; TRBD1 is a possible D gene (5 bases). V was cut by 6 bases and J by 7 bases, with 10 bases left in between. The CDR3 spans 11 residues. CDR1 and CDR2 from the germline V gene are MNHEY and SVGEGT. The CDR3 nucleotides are TGTGCCAGCAGCCGCAGGGCGGAGCAGTACTTC. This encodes CASSRRAEQYF.

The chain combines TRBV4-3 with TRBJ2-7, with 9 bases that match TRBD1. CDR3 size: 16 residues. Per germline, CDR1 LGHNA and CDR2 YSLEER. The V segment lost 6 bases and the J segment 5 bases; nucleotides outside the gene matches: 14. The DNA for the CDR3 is TGCGCCAGCAGTCCTGATGGGGGGACAGGGACGGACGAGCAGTACTTC. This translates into CASSPDGGTGTDEQYF.

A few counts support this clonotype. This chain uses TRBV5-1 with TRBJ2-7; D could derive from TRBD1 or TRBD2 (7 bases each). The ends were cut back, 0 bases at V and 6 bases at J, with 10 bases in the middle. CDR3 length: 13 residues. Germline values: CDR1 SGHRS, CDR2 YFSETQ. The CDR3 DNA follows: TGCGCCAGCAGCTTGGGCAGGGGGGGCGAGCAGTACGTC. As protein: CASSLGRGGEQYV.